This T cell receptor (beta chain) was recorded in a study of T cells in localized non-small cell lung cancer. TCRdb's table, derived via immunoSEQ multiplex PCR, lists solely in-frame clones and lacks some. The table has some 140,000 clones, more than 80% seen once. The CDR3 length is 16 residues. This chain links TRBV21-1 with TRBJ2-2. TRBV21-1 is annotated as a pseudogene. The material sequenced was peripheral blood, taken before any cancer treatment. This receptor was obtained from a female donor at least 60 years old with stage I lung adenocarcinoma. CDR3 loop: CASSKELLTKTGELFF. The CDR3 DNA reads as TGTGCCAGCAGCAAAGAACTCCTGACGAAAACCGGGGAGCTGTTTTTT.